The entry below gives a single TCR beta chain sequence along with its context. The antigen remains undetermined. PCR used 60 Vbeta primers and 13 Jbeta primers. Clones were sequenced by immunoSEQ multiplex PCR, and TCRdb holds only the in-frame ones, with some missing. The sample holds some 90,000 clones, about 80% seen once. These data belong to a study of cytomegalovirus exposure and HLA in healthy donors. Looking at the study overall: The study placed around 85% of its approximately 400 genotyped donors in the Caucasian-associated ancestry cluster. Study results and caveats: With further analysis later on, most CMV-associated TCR beta chains appeared HLA-restricted. In a later analysis, productive TCRs from donors in an Asian-associated ancestry cluster reportedly carried fewer N-insertions than the cohort mean. In an earlier analysis, most TCR beta V segments were productive about 90% or about 30% of the time.

Germline V lookup: CDR1 SNHLY, CDR2 FYNNEI. The CDR3 loop spans 14 amino acids. V lost 1 base, J lost 2 bases, and 8 bases lay in between. The receptor was derived from a man over 45 in good health and CMV-seropositive. The rearrangement links TRBV2 to TRBJ2-5; no definite D call. The source material was PBMCs. The CDR3 DNA sequence: TGTGCCAGCAGTGAAGGCCGGTTACAAGAGACCCAGTACTTC. It specifies CASSEGRLQETQYF.